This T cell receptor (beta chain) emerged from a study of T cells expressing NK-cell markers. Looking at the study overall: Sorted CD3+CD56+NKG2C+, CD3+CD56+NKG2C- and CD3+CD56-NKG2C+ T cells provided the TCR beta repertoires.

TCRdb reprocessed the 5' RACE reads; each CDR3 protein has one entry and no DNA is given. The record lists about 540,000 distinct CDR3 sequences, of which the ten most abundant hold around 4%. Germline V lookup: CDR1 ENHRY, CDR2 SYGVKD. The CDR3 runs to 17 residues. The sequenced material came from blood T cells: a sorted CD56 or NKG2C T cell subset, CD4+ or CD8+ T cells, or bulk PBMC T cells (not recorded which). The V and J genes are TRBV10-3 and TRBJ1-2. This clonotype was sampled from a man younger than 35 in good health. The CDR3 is CAISESPFGAIAYGYTF.